A selection of T cell receptor beta chains follows, all from one sample in a study of immune evolution from preneoplasia to lung adenocarcinoma. Sequencing used immunoSEQ multiplex PCR; TCRdb keeps in-frame clones, though not all of them. The sample lists about 5,500 clones; 60% to 80% were seen once. The sequencing input was FFPE adjacent normal lung tissue. These receptors were taken from an older person with lung adenocarcinoma. Both conserved end residues are part of each CDR3. D genes are given only for firm matches. Rows give clone size only sometimes, using once, few, many, or a class for an expanded clone.

CDR3 | DNA | D | length | V | size | J
CASTTYCVQSRANVLTF | TGTGCCAGCACCACTTATTGCGTACAAAGTCGGGCCAACGTCCTGACTTTC | . | 17 | TRBV5-7 | few | TRBJ2-6
CASRTPRGIDYGYTF | TGTGCCAGCAGGACACCGAGGGGGATCGACTATGGTTACACCTTC | . | 15 | TRBV6-5 | . | TRBJ1-2
CASSSTGRETQYF | TGCGCCAGCAGCTCGACCGGACGAGAGACCCAGTACTTC | . | 13 | TRBV4-3 | . | TRBJ2-5
CASSPRQGLNSPLHF | TGTGCCAGCAGCCCCAGACAGGGGTTGAATTCACCCCTCCACTTT | TRBD1 | 15 | TRBV7-2 | . | TRBJ1-6
CASSRRTGEYTQYF | TGTGCCAGCAGCCGACGGACAGGGGAATATACGCAGTATTTT | TRBD1 | 14 | TRBV6-5 | . | TRBJ2-3
CASSSLRGGDEQFF | TGTGCCAGCAGCTCACTCCGGGGGGGCGATGAGCAGTTCTTC | TRBD2 | 14 | TRBV11-2 | . | TRBJ2-1
CASSYGGFVSGNTIYF | TGTGCCAGCAGTTACGGGGGATTCGTCTCTGGAAACACCATATATTTT | . | 16 | TRBV6-5 | . | TRBJ1-3
CASSLTGLGKTEAFF | TGTGCCAGCAGCTTGACAGGGTTGGGGAAAACTGAAGCTTTCTTT | TRBD1 | 15 | TRBV11-2 | large | TRBJ1-1
CATREAGGNQPQHF | TGTGCCACCCGGGAGGCAGGGGGCAATCAGCCCCAGCATTTT | . | 14 | TRBV6-1 | . | TRBJ1-5
CASSAGGANTGELFF | TGTGCCAGCTCAGCAGGCGGCGCGAACACCGGGGAGCTGTTTTTT | . | 15 | TRBV2 | . | TRBJ2-2
CASSPTQGSPLHF | TGCGCCAGCAGCCCGACCCAGGGGTCACCCCTCCACTTT | . | 13 | TRBV4-1 | . | TRBJ1-6
CASSLLAGEAGELFF | TGCGCCAGCAGCCTACTAGCGGGAGAGGCCGGGGAGCTGTTTTTT | TRBD2 | 15 | TRBV5-1 | . | TRBJ2-2
CASSLRVGNEQFF | TGTGCCAGCAGTTTGCGTGTGGGCAATGAGCAGTTCTTC | . | 13 | TRBV2 | once | TRBJ2-1
CASSHPGTTYEQYF | TGTGCCAGCAGCCACCCCGGGACAACCTACGAGCAGTACTTC | . | 14 | TRBV7-9 | . | TRBJ2-7
CASSYRGLASTDTQYF | TGTGCCAGCAGTTACCGTGGACTAGCTAGCACAGATACGCAGTATTTT | TRBD2 | 16 | TRBV6-5 | once | TRBJ2-3
CASSEDSSGANVLTF | TGTGCCAGCAGTGAGGACAGCTCTGGGGCCAACGTCCTGACTTTC | . | 15 | TRBV6-4 | . | TRBJ2-6
CASSRQTNQPQHF | TGTGCCAGCAGCCGCCAAACGAATCAGCCCCAGCATTTT | . | 13 | TRBV14 | few | TRBJ1-5
CASSPGTSGQETQYF | TGTGCCAGCTCACCTGGGACTAGCGGACAAGAGACCCAGTACTTC | TRBD2 | 15 | TRBV18 | few | TRBJ2-5
CATGTGRSSTGELFF | TGTGCCACAGGGACAGGGCGGTCTAGTACCGGGGAGCTGTTTTTT | TRBD1 | 15 | TRBV19 | . | TRBJ2-2
CASSWTREETQYF | TGTGCCAGCAGTTGGACCCGCGAAGAGACCCAGTACTTC | . | 13 | TRBV6-5 | . | TRBJ2-5
CASSLGPDTQYF | TGTGCCAGCAGCTTAGGCCCCGATACGCAGTATTTT | . | 12 | TRBV7-2 | . | TRBJ2-3
CAWSGGLYSNQPQHF | TGTGCCTGGAGTGGGGGGCTGTATAGCAATCAGCCCCAGCATTTT | . | 15 | TRBV30 | few | TRBJ1-5
CASRAGLAGGLVEETQYF | TGTGCCAGCAGGGCGGGACTAGCGGGGGGGCTAGTTGAGGAGACCCAGTACTTC | TRBD2 | 18 | TRBV11-2 | . | TRBJ2-5
CASSLGTLGEQFF | TGTGCCAGCAGCTTGGGAACCCTGGGGGAGCAGTTCTTC | . | 13 | TRBV5-6 | . | TRBJ2-1
CASSRGTGLNQPQHF | TGTGCCAGTAGTAGAGGGACAGGGTTGAATCAGCCCCAGCATTTT | TRBD1 | 15 | TRBV19 | . | TRBJ1-5
CASSVLGGAGTDTQYF | TGTGCCAGCAGCGTGCTCGGGGGGGCCGGCACAGATACGCAGTATTTT | TRBD2 | 16 | TRBV7-9 | few | TRBJ2-3
CSARVGGTIYF | TGCAGTGCTAGAGTGGGGGGCACCATATATTTT | . | 11 | TRBV20-1 | . | TRBJ1-3
CASSLQFGGRYEQYF | TGTGCCAGCAGCTTGCAATTCGGGGGCCGGTACGAGCAGTACTTC | . | 15 | TRBV5-8 | few | TRBJ2-7
CASLSGGGTDTQYF | TGTGCCAGCTTGAGCGGGGGGGGAACAGATACGCAGTATTTT | TRBD2 | 14 | TRBV28 | . | TRBJ2-3
CSGHPQGLSTEAFF | TGCAGCGGACACCCCCAGGGTTTGAGCACTGAAGCTTTCTTT | . | 14 | TRBV29-1 | few | TRBJ1-1
CASSLSNLLHF | TGTGCCAGCAGCTTAAGCAACCTCCTCCACTTT | . | 11 | TRBV7-3 | once | TRBJ1-6
CASSSPDGYNTEAFF | TGTGCCAGCAGCAGCCCCGACGGTTACAACACTGAAGCTTTCTTT | . | 15 | TRBV5-6 | . | TRBJ1-1
CASSPSGGNTEAFF | TGTGCCAGCTCACCCTCAGGGGGCAACACTGAAGCTTTCTTT | TRBD1 | 14 | TRBV18 | few | TRBJ1-1
CASSSYATSTDTQYF | TGTGCCAGCAGCTCCTATGCTACTAGCACAGATACGCAGTATTTT | . | 15 | TRBV7-6 | few | TRBJ2-3
CASSQEGAGDEKLFF | TGTGCCAGCAGCCAAGAAGGGGCCGGGGATGAAAAACTGTTTTTT | . | 15 | TRBV4-2 | . | TRBJ1-4
CASSNPGQTYEQYF | TGTGCCAGCAGTAACCCGGGACAGACCTACGAGCAGTACTTC | TRBD1 | 14 | TRBV7-9 | . | TRBJ2-7
CSVSGQGQETQYF | TGCAGCGTCTCTGGACAGGGGCAAGAGACCCAGTACTTC | TRBD1 | 13 | TRBV29-1 | . | TRBJ2-5
CASSLDNQNTEAFF | TGTGCCAGCAGCTTAGATAACCAGAACACTGAAGCTTTCTTT | . | 14 | TRBV11-2 | . | TRBJ1-1
CASSPGGGGTEAFF | TGTGCCAGCTCACCTGGGGGCGGGGGCACTGAAGCTTTCTTT | . | 14 | TRBV18 | once | TRBJ1-1
CASSWKNTEAFF | TGTGCCAGCAGCTGGAAGAACACTGAAGCTTTCTTT | . | 12 | TRBV11-3 | . | TRBJ1-1